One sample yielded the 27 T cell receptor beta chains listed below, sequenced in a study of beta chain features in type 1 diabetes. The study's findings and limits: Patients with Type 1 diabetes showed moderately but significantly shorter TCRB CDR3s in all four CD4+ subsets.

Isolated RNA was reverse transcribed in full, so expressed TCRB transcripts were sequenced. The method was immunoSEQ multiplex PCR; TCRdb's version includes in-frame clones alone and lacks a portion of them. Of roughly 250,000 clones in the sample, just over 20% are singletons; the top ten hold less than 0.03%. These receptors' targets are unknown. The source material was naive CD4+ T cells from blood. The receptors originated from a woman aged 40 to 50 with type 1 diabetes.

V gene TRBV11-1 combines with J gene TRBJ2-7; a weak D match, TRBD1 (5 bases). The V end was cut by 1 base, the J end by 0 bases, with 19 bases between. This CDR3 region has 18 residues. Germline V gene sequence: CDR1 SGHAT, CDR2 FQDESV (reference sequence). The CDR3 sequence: CASSLGTPQGIISYEQYF. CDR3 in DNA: TGTGCCAGCAGCTTAGGAACGCCCCAGGGAATCATCTCCTACGAGCAGTACTTC.

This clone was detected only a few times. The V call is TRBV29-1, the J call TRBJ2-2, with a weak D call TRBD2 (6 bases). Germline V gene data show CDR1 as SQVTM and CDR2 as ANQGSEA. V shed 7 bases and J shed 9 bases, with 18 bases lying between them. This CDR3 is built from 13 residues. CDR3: CSARASGDRELFF. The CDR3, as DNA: TGCAGCGCCCGGGCCTCGGGGGACCGGGAGCTGTTTTTT.

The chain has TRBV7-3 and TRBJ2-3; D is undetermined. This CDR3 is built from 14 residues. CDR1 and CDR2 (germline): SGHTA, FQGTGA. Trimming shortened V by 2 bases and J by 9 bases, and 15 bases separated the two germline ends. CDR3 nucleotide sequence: TGTGCCAGCAGCTTAGATACGAGGTCCGGGACGCAGTATTTT. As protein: CASSLDTRSGTQYF.

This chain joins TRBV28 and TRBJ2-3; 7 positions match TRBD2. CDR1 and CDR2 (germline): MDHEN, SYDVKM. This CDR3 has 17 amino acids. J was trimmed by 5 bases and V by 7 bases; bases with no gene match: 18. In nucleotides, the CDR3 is TGTGCCAGCACCTCGGGGTCCGGACTAGTGGCAGGAGATACGCAGTATTTT. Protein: CASTSGSGLVAGDTQYF.

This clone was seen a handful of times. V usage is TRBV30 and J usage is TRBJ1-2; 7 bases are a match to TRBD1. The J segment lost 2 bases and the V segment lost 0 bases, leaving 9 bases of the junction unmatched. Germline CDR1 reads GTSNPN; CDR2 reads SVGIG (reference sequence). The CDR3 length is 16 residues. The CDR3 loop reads CAWSVTGAWRNYGYTF. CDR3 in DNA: TGTGCCTGGAGTGTCACAGGGGCATGGCGGAACTATGGCTACACCTTC.

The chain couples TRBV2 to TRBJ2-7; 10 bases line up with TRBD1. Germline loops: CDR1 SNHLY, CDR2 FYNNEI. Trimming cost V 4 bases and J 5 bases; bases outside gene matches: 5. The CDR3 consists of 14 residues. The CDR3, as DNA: TGTGCCAGCAGTGTGGGGGACAGGGGCAACGAGCAGTACTTC. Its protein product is CASSVGDRGNEQYF. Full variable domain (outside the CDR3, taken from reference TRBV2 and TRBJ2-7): EPEVTQTPSHQVTQMGQEVILRCVPISNHLYFYWYRQILGQKVEFLVSFYNNEISEKSEIFDDQFSVERPDGSNFTLKIRSTKLEDSAMYFCASSVGDRGNEQYFGPGTRLTVT.

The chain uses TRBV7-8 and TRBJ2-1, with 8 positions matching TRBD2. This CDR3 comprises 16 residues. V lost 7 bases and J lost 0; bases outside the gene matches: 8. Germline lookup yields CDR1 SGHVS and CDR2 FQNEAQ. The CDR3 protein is CASTGLAISSYNEQFF. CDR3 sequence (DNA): TGTGCCAGCACCGGACTAGCCATCAGCTCCTACAATGAGCAGTTCTTC.

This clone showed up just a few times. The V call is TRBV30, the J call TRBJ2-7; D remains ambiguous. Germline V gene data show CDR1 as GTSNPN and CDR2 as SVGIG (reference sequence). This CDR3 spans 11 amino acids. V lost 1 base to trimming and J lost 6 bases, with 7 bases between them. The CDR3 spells CAWSGESEQYF. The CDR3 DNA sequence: TGTGCCTGGAGTGGAGAAAGCGAGCAGTACTTC.

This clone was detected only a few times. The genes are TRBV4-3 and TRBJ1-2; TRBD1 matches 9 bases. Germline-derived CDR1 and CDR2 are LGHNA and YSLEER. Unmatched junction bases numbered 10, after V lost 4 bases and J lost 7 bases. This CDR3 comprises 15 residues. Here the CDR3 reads CASSLWGQGLLGYTF. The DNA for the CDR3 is TGCGCCAGCAGCCTCTGGGGACAGGGCCTTCTTGGCTACACCTTC.

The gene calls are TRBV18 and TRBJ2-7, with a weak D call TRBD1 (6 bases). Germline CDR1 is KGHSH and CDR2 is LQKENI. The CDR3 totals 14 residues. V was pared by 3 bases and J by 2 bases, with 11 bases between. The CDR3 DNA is TGTGCCAGCTCACCTACGCAGGGGACCTACGAGCAGTACTTC. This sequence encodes CASSPTQGTYEQYF.

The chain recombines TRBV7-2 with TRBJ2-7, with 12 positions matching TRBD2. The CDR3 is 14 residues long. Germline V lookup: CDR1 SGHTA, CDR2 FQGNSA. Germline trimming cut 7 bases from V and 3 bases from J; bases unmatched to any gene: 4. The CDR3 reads CASIVTSGSYEQYF. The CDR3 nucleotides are TGTGCCAGCATCGTGACTAGCGGGAGCTACGAGCAGTACTTC.

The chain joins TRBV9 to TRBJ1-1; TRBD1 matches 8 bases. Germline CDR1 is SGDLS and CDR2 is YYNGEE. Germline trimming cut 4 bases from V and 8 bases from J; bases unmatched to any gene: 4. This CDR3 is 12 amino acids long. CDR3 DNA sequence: TGTGCCAGCAGCTATCAGGGGGCGGAAGCTTTCTTT. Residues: CASSYQGAEAFF.

This CDR3 is CASRITWNTEAFF. The CDR3 DNA reads TGTGCCAGCAGAATCACATGGAACACTGAAGCTTTCTTT. The V call is TRBV2, the J call TRBJ1-1; D gene unclear. From germline, CDR1 is SNHLY and CDR2 FYNNEI. The CDR3 is made up of 13 amino acids. V was pared by 6 bases and J by 1 base, with 9 bases between.

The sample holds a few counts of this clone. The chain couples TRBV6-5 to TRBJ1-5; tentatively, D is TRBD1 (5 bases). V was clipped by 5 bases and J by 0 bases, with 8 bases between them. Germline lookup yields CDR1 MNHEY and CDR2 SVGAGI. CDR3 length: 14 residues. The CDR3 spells CASSAQDSNQPQHF. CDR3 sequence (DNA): TGTGCCAGCAGTGCACAGGATAGCAATCAGCCCCAGCATTTT.

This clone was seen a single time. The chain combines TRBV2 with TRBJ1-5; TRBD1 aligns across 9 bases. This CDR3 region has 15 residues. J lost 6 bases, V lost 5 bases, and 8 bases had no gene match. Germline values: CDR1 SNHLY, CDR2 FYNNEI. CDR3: CASSRGQGSTQPQHF. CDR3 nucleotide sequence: TGTGCCAGCAGTCGAGGACAGGGGTCGACTCAGCCCCAGCATTTT.

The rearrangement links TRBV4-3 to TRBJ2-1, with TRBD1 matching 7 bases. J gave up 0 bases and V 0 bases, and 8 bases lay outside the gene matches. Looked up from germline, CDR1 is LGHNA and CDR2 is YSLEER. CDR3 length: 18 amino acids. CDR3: CASSQDRATGSSYNEQFF. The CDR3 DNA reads TGCGCCAGCAGCCAAGATCGGGCGACAGGGAGCTCCTACAATGAGCAGTTCTTC.

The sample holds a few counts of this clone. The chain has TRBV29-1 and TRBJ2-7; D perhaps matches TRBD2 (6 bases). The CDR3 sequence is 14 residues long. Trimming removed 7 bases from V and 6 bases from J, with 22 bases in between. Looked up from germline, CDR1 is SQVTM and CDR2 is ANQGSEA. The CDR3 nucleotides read TGCAGCGCCGGGGCGTGGGGGGAAGGAAGCGAGCAGTACTTC. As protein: CSAGAWGEGSEQYF.

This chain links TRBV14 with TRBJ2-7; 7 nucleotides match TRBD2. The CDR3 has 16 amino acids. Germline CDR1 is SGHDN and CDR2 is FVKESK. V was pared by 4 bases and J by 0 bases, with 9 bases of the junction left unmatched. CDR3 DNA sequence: TGTGCCAGCAGCCCGCGGGGGAGCGGGCTCTCCTACGAGCAGTACTTC. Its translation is CASSPRGSGLSYEQYF.

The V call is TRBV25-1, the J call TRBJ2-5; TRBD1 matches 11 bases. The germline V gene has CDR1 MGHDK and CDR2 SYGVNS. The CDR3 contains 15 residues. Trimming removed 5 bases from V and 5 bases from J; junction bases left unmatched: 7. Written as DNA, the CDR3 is TGTGCCAGCAGTCCTCGGACAGGGGGCGCTGAGACCCAGTACTTC. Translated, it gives CASSPRTGGAETQYF.

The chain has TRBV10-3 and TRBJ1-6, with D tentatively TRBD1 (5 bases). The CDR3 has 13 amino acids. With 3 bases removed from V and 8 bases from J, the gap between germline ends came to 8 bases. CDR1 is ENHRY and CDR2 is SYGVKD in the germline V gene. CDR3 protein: CAISDRVDSPLHF. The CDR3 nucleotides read TGTGCCATCAGTGACAGGGTTGATTCACCCCTCCACTTT.

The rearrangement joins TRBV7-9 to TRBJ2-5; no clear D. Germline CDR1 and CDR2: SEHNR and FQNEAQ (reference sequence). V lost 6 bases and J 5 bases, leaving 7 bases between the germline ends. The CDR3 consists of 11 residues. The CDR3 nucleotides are TGTGCCAGCAGTAAGAGCGAGACCCAGTACTTC. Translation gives CASSKSETQYF.

The CDR3 loop reads CSFSEIWARADQETQYF. The CDR3 DNA reads as TGCAGCTTCTCGGAGATATGGGCCCGAGCGGATCAAGAGACCCAGTACTTC. The chain has TRBV29-1 and TRBJ2-5; tentatively, D is TRBD2 (5 bases). Trimming removed 8 bases at V and 2 bases at J, with 27 bases between. The CDR3 length is 17 residues. The germline V gene encodes CDR1 SQVTM and CDR2 ANQGSEA.

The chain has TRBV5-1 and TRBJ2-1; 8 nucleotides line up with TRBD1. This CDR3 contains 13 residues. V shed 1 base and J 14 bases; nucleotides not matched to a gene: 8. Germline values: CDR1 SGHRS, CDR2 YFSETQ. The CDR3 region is CASSLRDRGREFF. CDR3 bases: TGCGCCAGCAGCTTGCGAGACAGGGGAAGGGAGTTCTTC.

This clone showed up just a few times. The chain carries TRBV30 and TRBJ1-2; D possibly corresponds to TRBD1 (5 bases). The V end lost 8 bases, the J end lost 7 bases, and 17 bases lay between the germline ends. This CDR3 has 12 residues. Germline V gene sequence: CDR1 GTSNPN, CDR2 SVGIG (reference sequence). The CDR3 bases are TGTGCCCGTGGGGGGTCAGGGTCTGGCTACACCTTC. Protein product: CARGGSGSGYTF.

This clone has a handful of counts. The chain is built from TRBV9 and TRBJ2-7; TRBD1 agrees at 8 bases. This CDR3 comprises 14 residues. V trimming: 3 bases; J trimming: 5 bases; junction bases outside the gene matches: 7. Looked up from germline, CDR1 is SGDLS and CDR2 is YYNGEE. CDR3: CASSARTGTDEQYF. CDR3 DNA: TGTGCCAGCAGCGCCAGGACAGGGACCGACGAGCAGTACTTC. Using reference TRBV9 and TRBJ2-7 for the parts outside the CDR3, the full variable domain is DSGVTQTPKHLITATGQRVTLRCSPRSGDLSVYWYQQSLDQGLQFLIQYYNGEERAKGNILERFSAQQFPDLHSELNLSSLELGDSALYFCASSARTGTDEQYFGPGTRLTVT.

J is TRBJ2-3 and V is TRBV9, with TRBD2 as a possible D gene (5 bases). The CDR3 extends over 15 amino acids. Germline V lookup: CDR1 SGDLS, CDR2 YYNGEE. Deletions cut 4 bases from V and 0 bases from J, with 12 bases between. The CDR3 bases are TGTGCCAGCAGCCCCCGCGGGCCTAGCACAGATACGCAGTATTTT. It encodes CASSPRGPSTDTQYF.

CDR3 sequence reads: CSVGRGQGLGDTEAFF. The CDR3 DNA follows: TGCAGCGTGGGACGGGGACAGGGATTGGGGGACACTGAAGCTTTCTTT. The genes are TRBV29-1 and TRBJ1-1; 9 bases are a match to TRBD1. The V gene end was trimmed by 6 bases and the J gene end by 3 bases; junction bases not matched to a gene: 14. Germline loops: CDR1 SQVTM, CDR2 ANQGSEA. This CDR3 spans 16 amino acids. The full variable domain, rest sourced from reference TRBV29-1 and TRBJ1-1, is SAVISQKPSRDICQRGTSLTIQCQVDSQVTMMFWYRQQPGQSLTLIATANQGSEATYESGFVIDKFPISRPNLTFSTLTVSNMSPEDSSIYLCSVGRGQGLGDTEAFFGQGTRLTVV.